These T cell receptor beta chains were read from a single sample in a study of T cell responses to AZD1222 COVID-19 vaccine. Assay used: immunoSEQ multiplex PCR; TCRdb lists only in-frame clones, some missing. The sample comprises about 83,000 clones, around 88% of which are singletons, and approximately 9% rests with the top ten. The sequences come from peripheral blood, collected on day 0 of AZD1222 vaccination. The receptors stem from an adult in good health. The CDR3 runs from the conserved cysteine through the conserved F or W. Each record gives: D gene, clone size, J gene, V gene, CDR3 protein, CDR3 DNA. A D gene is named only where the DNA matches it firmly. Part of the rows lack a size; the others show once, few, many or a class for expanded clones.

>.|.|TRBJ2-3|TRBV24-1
CATSDPRVGLAPDTQYF
TGTGCCACCAGTGATCCCAGGGTGGGGCTAGCACCAGATACGCAGTATTTT
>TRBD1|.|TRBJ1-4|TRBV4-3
CASSQEGTGGAELEKLFF
TGCGCCAGCAGCCAAGAAGGGACAGGGGGCGCGGAGTTAGAAAAACTGTTTTTT
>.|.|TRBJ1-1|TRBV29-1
CSVDRLNTEAFF
TGCAGCGTTGATCGCCTGAACACTGAAGCTTTCTTT
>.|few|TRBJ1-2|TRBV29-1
CSVEDREGYGYTF
TGCAGCGTTGAAGACCGGGAGGGCTATGGCTACACCTTC
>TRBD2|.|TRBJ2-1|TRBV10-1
CLGGSYNEQFF
TGCTTGGGAGGGTCCTACAATGAGCAGTTCTTC
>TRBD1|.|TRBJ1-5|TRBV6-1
CASSVRRTGSNQPQHF
TGTGCCAGCAGTGTCCGAAGGACAGGGTCCAATCAGCCCCAGCATTTT
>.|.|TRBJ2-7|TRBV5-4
CASSPRDTEVGQYF
TGTGCCAGCAGCCCCCGGGACACGGAAGTGGGGCAGTACTTC
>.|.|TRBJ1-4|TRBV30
CAWSVPREQTEKLFF
TGTGCCTGGAGTGTACCACGGGAGCAGACTGAAAAACTGTTTTTT
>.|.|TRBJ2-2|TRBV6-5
CASSYGANTGELFF
TGTGCCAGCAGTTACGGAGCGAACACCGGGGAGCTGTTTTTT
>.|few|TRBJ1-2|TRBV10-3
CAISESRGGGGYTF
TGTGCCATCAGTGAGTCGCGTGGGGGCGGCGGCTACACCTTC
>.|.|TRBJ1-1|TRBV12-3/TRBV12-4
CASSPSRGTEAFF
TGTGCCAGCAGCCCCTCCCGGGGCACTGAAGCTTTCTTT
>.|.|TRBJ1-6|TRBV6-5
CASTRGGDSPLHF
TGTGCCAGCACCCGGGGGGGTGATTCACCCCTCCACTTT
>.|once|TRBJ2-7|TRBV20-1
CSAREDYEQYF
TGCAGTGCTAGAGAGGACTACGAGCAGTACTTC
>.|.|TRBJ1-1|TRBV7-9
CASRARLGVAFF
TGTGCCAGCAGAGCGAGGTTGGGGGTCGCTTTCTTT
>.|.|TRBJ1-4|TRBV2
CATKQDTTNEKLFF
TGTGCCACCAAACAGGATACAACTAATGAAAAACTGTTTTTT
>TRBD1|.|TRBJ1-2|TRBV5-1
CASSLAGTGNYGYTF
TGCGCCAGCAGCTTGGCCGGGACAGGGAACTATGGCTACACCTTC
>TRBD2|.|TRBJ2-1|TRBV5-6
CASSLGWPSGTYNEQFF
TGTGCCAGCAGCTTGGGTTGGCCTAGCGGGACCTACAATGAGCAGTTCTTC
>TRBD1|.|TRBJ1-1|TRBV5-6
CASSPTGGNTEAFF
TGTGCCAGCAGCCCCACAGGGGGGAACACTGAAGCTTTCTTT
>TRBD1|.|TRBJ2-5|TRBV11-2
CASSSMTGGETQYF
TGTGCCAGCAGCTCTATGACAGGGGGGGAGACCCAGTACTTC
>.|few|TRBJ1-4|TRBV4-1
CASSQGVPGDEKLFF
TGCGCCAGCAGCCAAGGTGTGCCAGGGGATGAAAAACTGTTTTTT
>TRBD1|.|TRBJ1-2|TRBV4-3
CASSPQGSLNYGYTF
TGCGCCAGCAGCCCACAGGGGTCACTTAACTATGGCTACACCTTC
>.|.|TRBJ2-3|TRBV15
CATSGAGNTRTQYF
TGTGCCACCAGCGGCGCCGGGAACACAAGGACGCAGTATTTT
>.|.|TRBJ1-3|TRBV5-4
CASSLADLSGNTIYF
TGTGCCAGCAGCTTGGCCGACCTCTCTGGAAACACCATATATTTT
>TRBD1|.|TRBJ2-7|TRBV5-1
CASSLAGTVHEQYF
TGCGCCAGCAGCTTGGCCGGGACAGTTCACGAGCAGTACTTC
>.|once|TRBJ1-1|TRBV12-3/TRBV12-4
CASRKDSEAFF
TGTGCCAGCAGGAAAGACAGTGAAGCTTTCTTT
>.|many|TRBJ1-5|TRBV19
CASSMRGTSNQPQHF
TGTGCCAGTAGTATGCGGGGGACGAGCAATCAGCCCCAGCATTTT
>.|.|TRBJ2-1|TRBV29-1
CSLQSGRGGNEQFF
TGCAGCCTCCAAAGTGGCAGGGGTGGCAATGAGCAGTTCTTC
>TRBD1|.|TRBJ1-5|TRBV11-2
CASSPGPGQGPNQPQHF
TGTGCCAGCAGCCCGGGGCCGGGACAGGGCCCCAATCAGCCCCAGCATTTT
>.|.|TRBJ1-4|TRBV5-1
CASSPRAGTEKLFF
TGCGCCAGCAGCCCGCGGGCAGGGACGGAAAAACTGTTTTTT
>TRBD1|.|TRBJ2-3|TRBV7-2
CASSSTGTGGGTDTQYF
TGTGCCAGCAGCTCCACCGGGACAGGGGGAGGCACAGATACGCAGTATTTT
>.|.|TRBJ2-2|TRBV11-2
CASSSGGIGTGELFF
TGTGCCAGCAGCTCTGGCGGTATCGGCACCGGGGAGCTGTTTTTT
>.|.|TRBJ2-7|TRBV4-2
CASSQEIPSYEQYF
TGTGCCAGCAGCCAAGAAATTCCCTCCTACGAGCAGTACTTC
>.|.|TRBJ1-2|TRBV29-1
CSVGAGFNYGYTF
TGCAGCGTTGGGGCGGGCTTTAACTATGGCTACACCTTC